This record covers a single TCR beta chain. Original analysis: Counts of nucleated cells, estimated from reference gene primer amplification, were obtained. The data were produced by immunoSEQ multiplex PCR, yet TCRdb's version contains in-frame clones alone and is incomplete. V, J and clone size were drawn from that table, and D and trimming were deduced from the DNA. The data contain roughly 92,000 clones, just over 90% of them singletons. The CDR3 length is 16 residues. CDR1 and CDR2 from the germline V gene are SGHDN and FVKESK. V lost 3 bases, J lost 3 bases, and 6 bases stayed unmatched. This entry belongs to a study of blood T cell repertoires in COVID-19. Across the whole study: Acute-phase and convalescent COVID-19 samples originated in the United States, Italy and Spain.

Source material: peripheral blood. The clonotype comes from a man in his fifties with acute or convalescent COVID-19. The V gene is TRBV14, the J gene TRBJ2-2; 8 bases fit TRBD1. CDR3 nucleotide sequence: TGTGCCAGCAGCCAGCTCAGGGGGCCATACACCGGGGAGCTGTTTTTT. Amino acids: CASSQLRGPYTGELFF.